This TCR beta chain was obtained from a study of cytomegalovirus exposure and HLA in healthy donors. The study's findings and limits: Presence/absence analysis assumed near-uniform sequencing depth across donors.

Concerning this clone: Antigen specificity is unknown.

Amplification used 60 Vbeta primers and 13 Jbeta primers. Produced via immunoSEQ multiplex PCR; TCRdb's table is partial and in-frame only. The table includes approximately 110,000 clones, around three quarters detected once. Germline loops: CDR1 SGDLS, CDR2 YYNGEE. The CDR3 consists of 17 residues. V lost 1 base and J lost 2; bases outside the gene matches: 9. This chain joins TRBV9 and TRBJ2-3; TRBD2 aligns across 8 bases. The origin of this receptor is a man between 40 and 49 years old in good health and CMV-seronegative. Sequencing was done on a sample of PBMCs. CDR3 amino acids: CASSVRGSGANTDTQYF. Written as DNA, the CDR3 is TGTGCCAGCAGCGTAAGGGGTAGCGGGGCCAACACAGATACGCAGTATTTT. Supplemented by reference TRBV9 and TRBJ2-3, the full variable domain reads DSGVTQTPKHLITATGQRVTLRCSPRSGDLSVYWYQQSLDQGLQFLIQYYNGEERAKGNILERFSAQQFPDLHSELNLSSLELGDSALYFCASSVRGSGANTDTQYFGPGTRLTVL.